A selection of T cell receptor beta chains follows, all from one sample in a study of early T cells in non-severe SARS-CoV-2 infection. Each CDR3 protein gets one entry after TCRdb re-called the 5' RACE reads with MiXCR. Of about 90,000 distinct CDR3 sequences in the sample, roughly 14% were seen once. The specimen was whole blood. The receptor source for this set is an adult who was a healthcare worker with PCR-confirmed SARS-CoV-2 infection or an uninfected control (not recorded which). The CDR3 runs from the conserved cysteine through the conserved F or W. The D gene is left open where the match is weak. Clone size appears in some rows only: once, few, many, or a class for an expanded clone.

-,13,TRBV27,TRBJ1-2,-,CASSARGRDGYTF,TGTGCCAGCAGTGCGAGGGGGAGAGATGGCTACACCTTC
TRBD1,14,TRBV29-1,TRBJ2-1,-,CSVGGSGRYNEQFF,TGCAGCGTAGGGGGCAGCGGAAGATACAATGAGCAGTTCTTC
-,14,TRBV28,TRBJ1-1,many,CASRERTRNTEAFF,TGTGCCAGCAGAGAAAGGACACGGAACACTGAAGCTTTCTTT
-,14,TRBV29-1,TRBJ2-6,few,CSVDRVAGANVLTF,TGCAGCGTTGACAGGGTAGCTGGGGCCAACGTCCTGACTTTC
TRBD1,16,TRBV2,TRBJ2-7,few,CASSDAVGQGLWEQYF,TGTGCCAGCAGTGATGCGGTGGGACAGGGGCTATGGGAGCAGTACTTC
-,11,TRBV2,TRBJ2-5,many,CASGTEETQYF,TGTGCCAGCGGGACGGAAGAGACCCAGTACTTC
-,13,TRBV29-1,TRBJ2-1,-,CSVGAGGDNEQFF,TGCAGCGTTGGGGCAGGGGGGGACAATGAGCAGTTCTTC
-,16,TRBV4-1,TRBJ1-1,few,CASSQDSGGGFTEAFF,TGCGCCAGCAGCCAAGATAGTGGGGGGGGTTTCACTGAAGCTTTCTTT
TRBD1,15,TRBV10-3,TRBJ2-1,few,CAISGQGSSYNEQFF,TGTGCCATCAGTGGACAGGGGAGCTCCTACAATGAGCAGTTCTTC
TRBD1,13,TRBV7-6,TRBJ1-1,few,CASSRTGGTEAFF,TGTGCCAGCAGCCGAACAGGGGGCACTGAAGCTTTCTTT
-,13,TRBV5-5,TRBJ2-1,many,CASSGGVGNEQFF,TGTGCCAGCAGTGGGGGTGTTGGGAACGAGCAGTTCTTC
TRBD1,15,TRBV3-1,TRBJ2-5,-,CASSQGTGGMETQYF,TGTGCCAGCAGCCAAGGGACAGGGGGCATGGAGACCCAGTACTTC
-,15,TRBV29-1,TRBJ1-2,-,CSGRTANGGYYGYTF,TGCAGCGGCAGGACGGCTAATGGGGGTTACTATGGCTACACCTTC
TRBD1,19,TRBV7-6,TRBJ1-5,many,CASSLAPGQGFWSNQPQHF,TGTGCCAGCAGCTTAGCTCCGGGACAGGGCTTTTGGAGCAATCAGCCCCAGCATTTT
-,12,TRBV11-2,TRBJ1-3,-,CASSLDQNTIYF,TGTGCCAGCAGCTTAGACCAAAACACCATATATTTT
-,16,TRBV9,TRBJ2-7,many,CASSPGGGPPSYEQYF,TGTGCCAGCAGCCCCGGAGGCGGACCACCCTCCTACGAGCAGTACTTC
TRBD2,19,TRBV7-9,TRBJ2-1,-,CASSLASSLVRGAYNEQFF,TGTGCCAGCAGCTTAGCTTCGTCCTTGGTACGGGGGGCCTACAATGAGCAGTTCTTC
-,14,TRBV5-1,TRBJ2-3,few,CASSLESPTGTQYF,TGCGCCAGCAGCTTGGAGAGCCCTACGGGTACGCAGTATTTT
-,15,TRBV5-1,TRBJ1-1,few,CASSLWPYPNTEAFF,TGCGCCAGCAGCTTGTGGCCCTACCCCAACACTGAAGCTTTCTTT